This T cell receptor (beta chain) was captured by sequencing in a study of CD8 T cells in Susac syndrome. Germline CDR1 and CDR2: DFQATT and SNEGSKA (reference sequence). This CDR3 spans 13 amino acids. With 3 bases clipped from V and 6 bases from J, the junction kept 4 bases outside the gene matches. When the RNA was reverse transcribed, random hexamers were used with an input of roughly 0.45 to 1 ug. The CDR3 of TCR beta was amplified by immunoSEQ multiplex PCR across 54 Vbeta and 13 Jbeta. A single record per CDR3 protein comes from TCRdb applying MiXCR to the immunoSEQ multiplex PCR reads. The sample lists more than 150,000 distinct CDR3 sequences; roughly 94% were seen once.

This TCR derives from a human donor in good health. The specimen was CD4+ T cells from PBMCs. This chain uses TRBV20-1 with TRBJ1-5; 8 positions agree with TRBD1. CDR3 in DNA: TGCAGTGCTAGGGAACAGGGGGGTCAGCCCCAGCATTTT. Its protein product is CSAREQGGQPQHF.